This is a list of T cell receptor beta chains from one sample in a study of human T cells and chemical hapten exposure. In TCRdb, the RACE reads were re-called with MiXCR into one record per CDR3 protein. This table has approximately 84,000 distinct CDR3 sequences, 9.5% to 13% appearing once. The sequences come from whole blood, collected in connection with sensitization to the hapten diphenylcyclopropenone (DPC). The receptors here all came from a woman in her twenties or thirties with alopecia areata. Some clones in this sample may be carry-over from other donors' samples. CDR3s include the opening cysteine and the closing phenylalanine or tryptophan. D genes are given only for firm matches. A row's size may be missing; if present it is once, few, many or a size class.

>few|TRBJ1-2|.|TRBV2
TGTGCCAGCAGTGATGGTGCTGCAGCTACGAACTATGGCTACACCTTC
CASSDGAAATNYGYTF
>.|TRBJ2-7|.|TRBV5-4
TGTGCCAGCAGCTTAGGTGGGACAGCGGGGAAGTTCAGTAACTTC
CASSLGGTAGKFSNF
>few|TRBJ1-5|TRBD1|TRBV27
TGTGCCAGCAGTTTAAGGGCCGGACAGGGACACCAGCCCCAGCATTTT
CASSLRAGQGHQPQHF
>.|TRBJ2-2|.|TRBV28
TGTGCCAGCAGTTTTTTCCAGGAGAACACCGGGGAGCTGTTTTTT
CASSFFQENTGELFF
>few|TRBJ1-2|TRBD1|TRBV20-1
TGCAGTGCTAGCAGATGGGTGCGACGGACAGGGATCACCCTTACCGATAATAACTATGGCTACACCTTC
CSASRWVRRTGITLTDNNYGYTF
>.|TRBJ1-1|.|TRBV29-1
TGCAGCGTTACCGGGTCCGAGCACACTGAAGCTTTCTTT
CSVTGSEHTEAFF
>many|TRBJ1-4|TRBD1|TRBV28
TGTGCCAGCAGGTTATGGGGACCGGGACAGGTTAATGAAAAACTGTTTTTT
CASRLWGPGQVNEKLFF
>many|TRBJ2-3|.|TRBV12-3/TRBV12-4
TGTGCCAGCAGTTTCCTGGGGGACGGCACAGATACGCAGTATTTT
CASSFLGDGTDTQYF
>many|TRBJ2-7|.|TRBV29-1
TGCAGCGTTGGTATAGCCGCCTACGAGCAGTACTTC
CSVGIAAYEQYF
>many|TRBJ2-7|TRBD1|TRBV4-1
TGCGCCAGCAGCCAAGCGGGACAGGGGGCTGTTGAGCAGTACTTC
CASSQAGQGAVEQYF
>.|TRBJ2-3|.|TRBV11-2
TGTGCCAGCAGCTTAGATAGGGGCCGGACAGATACGCAGTATTTT
CASSLDRGRTDTQYF
>few|TRBJ1-5|.|TRBV11-2
TGTGCCAGCAGCCCTTCTGTCCAGCCCCAGCATTTT
CASSPSVQPQHF
>many|TRBJ2-1|TRBD1|TRBV7-9
TGTGCCAGCAGCCCGCGGGACAGGGGCGTCAATGAGCAGTTCTTC
CASSPRDRGVNEQFF
>.|TRBJ2-3|TRBD1|TRBV29-1
TGCAGCGCGAGGGGGCGCCCGGCAGATACGCAGTATTTT
CSARGRPADTQYF
>.|TRBJ2-3|TRBD1|TRBV12-3/TRBV12-4
TGTGCCAGCAGTTTATGGGGCAGGGGGCGCGGAGATACGCAGTATTTT
CASSLWGRGRGDTQYF
>.|TRBJ1-2|.|TRBV2
TGTGCCAGCAGTGAAACCAGACAGTTTTCTAACTATGGCTACACCTTC
CASSETRQFSNYGYTF
>few|TRBJ2-2|TRBD2|TRBV9
TGTGCCAGCAGCGTAGGTCCGGCGGGAGGGCCCGGGGAGCTGTTTTTT
CASSVGPAGGPGELFF
>.|TRBJ2-2|.|TRBV5-1
TGCGCCAGCAGCTTGGGGTCGGTTACCGGGGAGCTGTTTTTT
CASSLGSVTGELFF